This passage covers 5 T cell receptor beta chains from one sample sequenced in a study of cytomegalovirus exposure and HLA in healthy donors (dated by TCRdb to 2015 to 2018). Library generation was performed with the immunoSEQ multiplex PCR assay. For the multiplex PCR, a mixture combining 60 forward primers for TCR Vbeta segments and 13 reverse primers for TCR Jbeta segments was used. Held by TCRdb, this immuneACCESS table contains in-frame sequences only and omits some clones. Under half of the omission traces to an unresolved V gene where checked; the cause of the rest is unknown. Within this sample are approximately 180,000 clones, with roughly 80% of them counted one time only. Almost 7% of the sample goes to the ten largest clones. Sequencing used PBMCs. These receptors originate from a man under 40 in good health and CMV-seropositive.

The chain has TRBV27 and TRBJ1-2; D is ambiguous. Germline V gene lookup returns CDR1 MNHEY and CDR2 SMNVEV (reference sequence). Trimming took off 3 bases at V and 0 bases at J, with 11 bases between the two ends. The CDR3 sequence is 15 residues long. CDR3 residues: CASSLEGLSNYGYTF. The CDR3 DNA follows: TGTGCCAGCAGTTTGGAGGGCCTCTCTAACTATGGCTACACCTTC.

V and J are TRBV7-8 and TRBJ2-7; no firm D call. The CDR3 runs 12 residues. Between the trimmed V and J ends, which lost 2 bases and 5 bases, there was a span of 7 bases. Germline lookup yields CDR1 SGHVS and CDR2 FQNEAQ. The CDR3 DNA is TGTGCCAGCAGCTTATTTTCGGACGAGCAGTACTTC. Protein product: CASSLFSDEQYF.

The chain carries TRBV27 and TRBJ2-5, with TRBD1 as a possible D gene (6 bases). The J call may be mistaken, given a closer DNA end match to TRBJ2-7. CDR1 and CDR2 from the germline V gene are MNHEY and SMNVEV (reference sequence). The length of the CDR3 is 15 residues. The DNA of the CDR3 is TGTGCCAGCAGTTTCGTTTACAGGGATTCGTACGAGCAGTACTTC. Its protein product is CASSFVYRDSYEQYF.

V and J are TRBV7-2 and TRBJ1-6; TRBD1 aligns across 8 bases. The V segment lost 6 bases and the J segment 5 bases; nucleotides outside the gene matches: 6. The germline gives CDR1 SGHTA, CDR2 FQGNSA. The CDR3 has 15 residues. The CDR3 DNA reads as TGTGCCAGCAGATCGCAGGGGGCCGATAATTCACCCCTCCACTTT. Encoded protein: CASRSQGADNSPLHF.

This chain connects TRBV9 to TRBJ2-2, with D unclear. Germline lookup yields CDR1 SGDLS and CDR2 YYNGEE. V lost 0 bases and J 3 bases, leaving 6 bases between the germline ends. The CDR3 has 14 residues. The CDR3 DNA reads TGTGCCAGCAGCGTAGCGGTTTACACCGGGGAGCTGTTTTTT. Translating it yields CASSVAVYTGELFF.